This T cell receptor beta chain was found in a study of early T cells in non-severe SARS-CoV-2 infection. Looking at the study overall: Chains from this unsorted whole-blood bulk RNA could not be paired.

The TCR library protocol was used to attach unique molecular identifiers. These identifiers were attached to individual cDNA molecules. TCRdb recomputed calls from the 5' RACE reads with MiXCR, one row per CDR3 protein. This sample has approximately 62,000 distinct CDR3 sequences, with around an eighth found just once. The study, taken as a whole, reports: Using VDJdb, the matching emphasized anti-spike CD8 responses while missing private and CD4 specificities.

V lost 0 bases and J lost 6, with 8 bases in between. The CDR3 consists of 14 residues. Germline V gives CDR1 LGHNA, CDR2 YNFKEQ. Turning to this clonotype: What it binds is unknown.

This sequence originates from an adult who was a healthcare worker with PCR-confirmed SARS-CoV-2 infection or an uninfected control (not recorded which). The V and J genes are TRBV4-2 and TRBJ2-2; D unresolved. The material sequenced was whole blood. As DNA, the CDR3 is TGTGCCAGCAGCCAAGATTTGCTAGCCGGGGAGCTGTTTTTT. It specifies CASSQDLLAGELFF.